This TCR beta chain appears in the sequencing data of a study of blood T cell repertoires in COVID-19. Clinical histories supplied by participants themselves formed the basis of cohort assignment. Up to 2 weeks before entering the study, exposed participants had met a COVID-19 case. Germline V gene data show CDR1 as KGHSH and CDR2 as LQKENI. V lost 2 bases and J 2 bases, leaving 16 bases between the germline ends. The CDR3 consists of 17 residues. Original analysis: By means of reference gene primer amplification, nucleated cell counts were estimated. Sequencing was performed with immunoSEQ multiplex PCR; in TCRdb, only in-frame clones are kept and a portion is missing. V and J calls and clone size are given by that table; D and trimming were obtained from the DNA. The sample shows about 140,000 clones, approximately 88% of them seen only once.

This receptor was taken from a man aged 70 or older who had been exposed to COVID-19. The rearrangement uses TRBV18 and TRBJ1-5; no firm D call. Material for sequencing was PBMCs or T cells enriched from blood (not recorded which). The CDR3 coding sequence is TGTGCCAGCTCACCAAATAGCGCCGCGGCGGGCAATCAGCCCCAGCATTTT. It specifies CASSPNSAAAGNQPQHF.